This TCR beta chain is from a study of T cell responses to AZD1222 COVID-19 vaccine. Details on this clone: As yet, its antigen is unknown.

Repertoires were generated with immunoSEQ multiplex PCR, while TCRdb's copy carries only in-frame clones and drops some. The table includes some 180,000 clones, over 85% detected once. Study-level points and caveats: Among vaccine-associated CD4 TCRs, coverage spanned spike, with dominance at 160-218 and 743-854. Recipients of AZD1222 seropositive at baseline numbered only five or six. After the peak T cell response, and only then, were repertoires sampled.

Losses at the gene ends were 7 bases for V and 7 bases for J; bases not matched to a gene: 6. This CDR3 has 13 residues. Germline V CDR1 and CDR2: MDHEN, SYDVKM. This rearrangement joins TRBV28 to TRBJ1-2, with 10 bases matching TRBD1. The sequence was obtained from an adult who received the MenACWY meningococcal vaccine as a control. Sequences were derived from peripheral blood, sampled 28 days after the second dose of the MenACWY control vaccine. CDR3: CASNPGQGLGYTF. The CDR3 coding sequence is TGTGCCAGCAACCCGGGACAGGGGCTTGGCTACACCTTC.